This T cell receptor (beta chain) was captured by sequencing in a study of post-analysis software for immune sequencing data. Study results and limitations: TRBV5-6, TRBV5-1 and TRBV20-1 were among roughly 5 TRBV segments more frequent in patients than controls.

CDR3 length equals 12 residues. V lost 7 bases and J lost 1, with 8 bases in between. CDR1 SGHNT and CDR2 YYREEE come from the germline V gene (reference sequence). Presence of unique molecular identifiers characterized the TCR beta cDNA libraries. Via MiXCR, TCRdb re-called the PCR reads, giving one row per CDR3 protein. The table records about 770,000 distinct CDR3 sequences, roughly 46% of them present only once. In regard to this clonotype: Its specificity is unknown.

The specimen sequenced was blood. The clonotype comes from a girl aged 10-17 years with multiple sclerosis. The chain joins TRBV5-4 to TRBJ1-2, with D perhaps matching TRBD1 (5 bases). CDR3: CASGDSNYGYTF. CDR3 in DNA: TGTGCCAGCGGCGACAGTAACTATGGCTACACCTTC. The whole variable domain, filled in from reference TRBV5-4 and TRBJ1-2, reads ETGVTQSPTHLIKTRGQQVTLRCSSQSGHNTVSWYQQALGQGPQFIFQYYREEENGRGNFPPRFSGLQFPNYSSELNVNALELDDSALYLCASGDSNYGYTFGSGTRLTVV.